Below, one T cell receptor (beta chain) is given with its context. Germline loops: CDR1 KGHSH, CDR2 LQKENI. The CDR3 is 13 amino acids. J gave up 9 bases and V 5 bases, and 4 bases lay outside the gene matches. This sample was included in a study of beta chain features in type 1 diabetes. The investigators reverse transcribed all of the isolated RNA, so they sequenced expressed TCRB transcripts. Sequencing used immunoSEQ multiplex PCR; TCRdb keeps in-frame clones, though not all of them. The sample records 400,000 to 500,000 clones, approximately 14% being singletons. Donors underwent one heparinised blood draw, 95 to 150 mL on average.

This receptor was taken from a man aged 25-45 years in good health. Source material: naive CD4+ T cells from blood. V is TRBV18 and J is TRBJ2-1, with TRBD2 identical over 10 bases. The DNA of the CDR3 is TGTGCCAGCTCAATGGGACTAGCGACTGAGCAGTTCTTC. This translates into CASSMGLATEQFF.